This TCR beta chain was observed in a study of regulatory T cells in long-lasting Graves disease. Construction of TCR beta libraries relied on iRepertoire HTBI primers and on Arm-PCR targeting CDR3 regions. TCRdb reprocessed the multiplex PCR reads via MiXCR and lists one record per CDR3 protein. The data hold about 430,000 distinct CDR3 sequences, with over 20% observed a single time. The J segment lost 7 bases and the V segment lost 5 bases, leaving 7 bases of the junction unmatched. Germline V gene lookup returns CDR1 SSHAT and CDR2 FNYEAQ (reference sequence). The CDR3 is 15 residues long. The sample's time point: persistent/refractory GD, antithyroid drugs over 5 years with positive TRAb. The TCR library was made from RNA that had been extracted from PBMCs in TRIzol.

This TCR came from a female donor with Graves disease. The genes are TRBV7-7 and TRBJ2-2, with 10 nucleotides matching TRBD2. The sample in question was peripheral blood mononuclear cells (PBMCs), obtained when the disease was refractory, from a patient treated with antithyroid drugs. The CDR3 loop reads CASSPSSSGSGELFF. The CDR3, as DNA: TGTGCCAGCAGCCCATCCTCTAGCGGGAGCGGGGAGCTGTTTTTT.